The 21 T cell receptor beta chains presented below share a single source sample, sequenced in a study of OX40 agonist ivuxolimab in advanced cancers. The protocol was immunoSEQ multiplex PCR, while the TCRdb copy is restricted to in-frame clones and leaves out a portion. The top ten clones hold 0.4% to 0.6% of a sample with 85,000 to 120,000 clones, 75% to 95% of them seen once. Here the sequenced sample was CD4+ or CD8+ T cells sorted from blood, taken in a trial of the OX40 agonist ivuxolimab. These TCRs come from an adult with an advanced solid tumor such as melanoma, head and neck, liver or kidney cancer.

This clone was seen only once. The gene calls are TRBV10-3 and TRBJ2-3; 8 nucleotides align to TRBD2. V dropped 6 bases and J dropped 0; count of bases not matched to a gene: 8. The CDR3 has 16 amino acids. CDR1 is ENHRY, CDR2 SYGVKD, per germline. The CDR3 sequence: CAIRKNSGASTDTQYF. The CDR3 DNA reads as TGTGCCATCAGAAAGAATAGCGGGGCGAGCACAGATACGCAGTATTTT.

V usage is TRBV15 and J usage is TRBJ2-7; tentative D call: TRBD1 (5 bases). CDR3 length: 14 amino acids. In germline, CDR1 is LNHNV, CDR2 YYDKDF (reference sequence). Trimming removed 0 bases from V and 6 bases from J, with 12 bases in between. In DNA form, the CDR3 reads TGTGCCACCAGCAGAGATGGGGCAGGGATCGAGCAGTACTTC. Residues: CATSRDGAGIEQYF.

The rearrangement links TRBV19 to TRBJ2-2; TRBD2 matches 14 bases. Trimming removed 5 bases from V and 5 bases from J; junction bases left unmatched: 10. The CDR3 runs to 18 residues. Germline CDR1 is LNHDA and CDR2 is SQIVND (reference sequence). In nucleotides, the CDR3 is TGTGCCAGTAGTTCCGGACTAGCGGGGGGCCTCAGGACCGGGGAGCTGTTTTTT. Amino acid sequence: CASSSGLAGGLRTGELFF.

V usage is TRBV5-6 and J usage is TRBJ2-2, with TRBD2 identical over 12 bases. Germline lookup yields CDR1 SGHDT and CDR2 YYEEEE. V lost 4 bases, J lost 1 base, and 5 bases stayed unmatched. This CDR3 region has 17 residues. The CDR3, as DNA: TGTGCCAGCAGCCGACTAGCGGGGGCCCTGAACACCGGGGAGCTGTTTTTT. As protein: CASSRLAGALNTGELFF.

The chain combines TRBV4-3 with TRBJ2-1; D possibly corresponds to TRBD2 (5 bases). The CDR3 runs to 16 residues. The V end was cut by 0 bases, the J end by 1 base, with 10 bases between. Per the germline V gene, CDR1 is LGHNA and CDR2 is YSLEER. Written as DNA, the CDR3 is TGCGCCAGCAGCCAAGAAGCGGTGGGGTCCTACAATGAGCAGTTCTTC. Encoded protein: CASSQEAVGSYNEQFF.

CDR3 protein: CASSPLRGMPGNTIYF. CDR3 nucleotides: TGTGCCAGCAGCCCACTTCGAGGGATGCCTGGAAACACCATATATTTT. This chain connects TRBV5-5 to TRBJ1-3; D is undetermined. Trimming left V 4 bases short and J 2 bases short, with 16 bases between. This CDR3 has 16 amino acids. Germline CDR1 SGHKS, CDR2 YYEKEE (reference sequence).

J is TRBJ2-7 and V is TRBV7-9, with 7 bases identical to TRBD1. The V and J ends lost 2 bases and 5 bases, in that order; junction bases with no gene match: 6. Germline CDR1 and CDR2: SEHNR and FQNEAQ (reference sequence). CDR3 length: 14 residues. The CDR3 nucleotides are TGTGCCAGCAGCTTAAGAGCAGGGGGAAACGAGCAGTACTTC. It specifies CASSLRAGGNEQYF.

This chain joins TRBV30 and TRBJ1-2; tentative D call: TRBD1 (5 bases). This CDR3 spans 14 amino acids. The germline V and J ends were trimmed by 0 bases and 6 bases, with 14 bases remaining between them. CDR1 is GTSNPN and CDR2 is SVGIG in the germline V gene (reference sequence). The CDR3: CAWSVTGQGNGYTF. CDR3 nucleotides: TGTGCCTGGAGTGTAACGGGGCAGGGAAATGGCTACACCTTC.

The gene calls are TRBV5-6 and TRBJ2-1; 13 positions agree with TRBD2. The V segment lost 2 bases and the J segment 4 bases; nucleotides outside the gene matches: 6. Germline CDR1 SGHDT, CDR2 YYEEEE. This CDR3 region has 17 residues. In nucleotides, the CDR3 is TGTGCCAGCAGCTTTTTTTGGACTAGCGGGAGTTACAATGAGCAGTTCTTC. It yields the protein CASSFFWTSGSYNEQFF.

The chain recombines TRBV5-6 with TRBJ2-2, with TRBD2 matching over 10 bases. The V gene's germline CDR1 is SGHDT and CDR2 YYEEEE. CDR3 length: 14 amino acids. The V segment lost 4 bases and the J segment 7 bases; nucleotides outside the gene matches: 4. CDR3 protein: CASSAGTSDGELFF. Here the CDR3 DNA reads TGTGCCAGCAGCGCCGGGACTAGCGACGGGGAGCTGTTTTTT.

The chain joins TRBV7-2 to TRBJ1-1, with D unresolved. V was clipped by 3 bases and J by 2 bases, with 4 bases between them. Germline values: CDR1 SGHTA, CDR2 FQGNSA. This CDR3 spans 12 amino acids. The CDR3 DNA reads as TGTGCCAGCAGCTTCTCAAACACTGAAGCTTTCTTT. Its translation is CASSFSNTEAFF.

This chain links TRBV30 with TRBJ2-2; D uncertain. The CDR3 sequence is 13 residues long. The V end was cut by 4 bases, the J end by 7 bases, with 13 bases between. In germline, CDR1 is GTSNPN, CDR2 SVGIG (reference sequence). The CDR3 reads CAWTNRRLGELFF. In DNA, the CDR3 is TGTGCCTGGACTAACCGACGACTCGGGGAGCTGTTTTTT. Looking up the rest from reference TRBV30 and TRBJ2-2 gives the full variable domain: SQTIHQWPATLVQPVGSPLSLECTVEGTSNPNLYWYRQAAGRGLQLLFYSVGIGQISSEVPQNLSASRPQDRQFILSSKKLLLSDSGFYLCAWTNRRLGELFFGEGSRLTVL.

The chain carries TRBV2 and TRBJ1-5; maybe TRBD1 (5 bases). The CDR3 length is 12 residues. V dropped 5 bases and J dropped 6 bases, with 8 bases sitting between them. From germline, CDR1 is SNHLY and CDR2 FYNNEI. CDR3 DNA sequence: TGTGCCAGCAGTCCGAGGGGTCAGCCCCAGCATTTT. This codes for CASSPRGQPQHF.

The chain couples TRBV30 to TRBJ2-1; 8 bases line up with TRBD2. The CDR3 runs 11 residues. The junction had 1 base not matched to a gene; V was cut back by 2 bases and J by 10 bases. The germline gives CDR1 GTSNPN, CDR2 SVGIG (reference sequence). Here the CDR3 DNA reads TGTGCCTGGAGTTCTAGCGGGGAGCAGTTCTTC. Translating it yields CAWSSSGEQFF. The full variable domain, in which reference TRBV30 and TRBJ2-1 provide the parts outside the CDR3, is SQTIHQWPATLVQPVGSPLSLECTVEGTSNPNLYWYRQAAGRGLQLLFYSVGIGQISSEVPQNLSASRPQDRQFILSSKKLLLSDSGFYLCAWSSSGEQFFGPGTRLTVL.

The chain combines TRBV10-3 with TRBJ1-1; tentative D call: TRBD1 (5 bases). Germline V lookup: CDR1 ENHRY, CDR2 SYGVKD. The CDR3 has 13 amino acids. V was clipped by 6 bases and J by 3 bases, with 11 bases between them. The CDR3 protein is CAIRAREDTEAFF. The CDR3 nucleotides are TGTGCCATCAGGGCCAGGGAAGACACTGAAGCTTTCTTT.

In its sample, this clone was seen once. This CDR3 reads CAISESSGVITDTQYF. CDR3 DNA sequence: TGTGCCATCAGTGAGTCTAGCGGGGTAATTACAGATACGCAGTATTTT. The V and J genes are TRBV10-3 and TRBJ2-3, with 8 bases lining up with TRBD2. The CDR3 sequence is 16 residues long. Trimming took 0 bases from V and 3 from J; bases not matched to a gene: 5. Germline CDR1 is ENHRY and CDR2 is SYGVKD.

CDR3 bases: TGTGCCAGCAGCCTAGACCGGGCTAACTATGGCTACACCTTC. Protein: CASSLDRANYGYTF. The gene calls are TRBV5-8 and TRBJ1-2; D gene uncertain. There are 14 residues in the CDR3. V was cut by 4 bases and J by 0 bases, with 10 bases left in between. Per germline, CDR1 SGHTS and CDR2 YDEGEE.

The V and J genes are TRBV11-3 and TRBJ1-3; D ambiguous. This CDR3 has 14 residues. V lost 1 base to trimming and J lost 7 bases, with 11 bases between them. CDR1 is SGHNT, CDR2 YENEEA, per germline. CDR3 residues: CASSLARLRNTIYF. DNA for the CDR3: TGTGCCAGCAGCTTAGCTCGGTTGAGGAACACCATATATTTT. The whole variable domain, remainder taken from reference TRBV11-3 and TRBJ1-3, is EAGVVQSPRYKIIEKKQPVAFWCNPISGHNTLYWYLQNLGQGPELLIRYENEEAVDDSQLPKDRFSAERLKGVDSTLKIQPAELGDSAVYLCASSLARLRNTIYFGEGSWLTVV.

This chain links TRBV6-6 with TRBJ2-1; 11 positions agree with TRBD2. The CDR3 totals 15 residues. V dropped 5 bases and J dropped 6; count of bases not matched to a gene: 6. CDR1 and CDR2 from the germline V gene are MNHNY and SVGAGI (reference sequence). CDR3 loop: CASSLLAGVVNEQFF. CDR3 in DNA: TGTGCCAGCAGTCTACTAGCGGGGGTTGTCAATGAGCAGTTCTTC.

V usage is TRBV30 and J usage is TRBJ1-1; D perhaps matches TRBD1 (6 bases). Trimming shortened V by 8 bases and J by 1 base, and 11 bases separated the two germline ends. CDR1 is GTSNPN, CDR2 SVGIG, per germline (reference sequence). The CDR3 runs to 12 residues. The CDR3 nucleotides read TGTGCCGAAGGGGGAGGGAACACTGAAGCTTTCTTT. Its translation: CAEGGGNTEAFF.

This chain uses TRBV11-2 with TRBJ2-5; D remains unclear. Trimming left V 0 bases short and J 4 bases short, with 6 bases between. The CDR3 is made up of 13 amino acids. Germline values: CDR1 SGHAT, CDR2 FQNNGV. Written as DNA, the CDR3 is TGTGCCAGCAGCTTAGATAGGATAGAGACCCAGTACTTC. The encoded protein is CASSLDRIETQYF.